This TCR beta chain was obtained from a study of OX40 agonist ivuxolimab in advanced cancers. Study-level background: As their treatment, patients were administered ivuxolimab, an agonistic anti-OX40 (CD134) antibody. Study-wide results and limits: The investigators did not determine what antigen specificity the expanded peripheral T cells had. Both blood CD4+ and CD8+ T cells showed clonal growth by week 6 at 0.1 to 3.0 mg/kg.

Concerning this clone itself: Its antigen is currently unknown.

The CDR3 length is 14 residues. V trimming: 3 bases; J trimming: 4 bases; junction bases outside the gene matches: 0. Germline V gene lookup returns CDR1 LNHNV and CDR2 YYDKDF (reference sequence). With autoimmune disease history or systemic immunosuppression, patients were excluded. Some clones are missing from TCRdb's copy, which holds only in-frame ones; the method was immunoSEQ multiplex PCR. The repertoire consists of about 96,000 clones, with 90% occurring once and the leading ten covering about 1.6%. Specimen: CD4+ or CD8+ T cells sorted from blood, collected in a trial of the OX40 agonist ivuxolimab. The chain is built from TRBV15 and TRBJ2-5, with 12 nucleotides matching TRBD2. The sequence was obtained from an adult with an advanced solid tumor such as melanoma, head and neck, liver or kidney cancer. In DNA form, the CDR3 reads TGTGCCACCAGCAGGGGACTAGCGGGAGAGACCCAGTACTTC. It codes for CATSRGLAGETQYF.